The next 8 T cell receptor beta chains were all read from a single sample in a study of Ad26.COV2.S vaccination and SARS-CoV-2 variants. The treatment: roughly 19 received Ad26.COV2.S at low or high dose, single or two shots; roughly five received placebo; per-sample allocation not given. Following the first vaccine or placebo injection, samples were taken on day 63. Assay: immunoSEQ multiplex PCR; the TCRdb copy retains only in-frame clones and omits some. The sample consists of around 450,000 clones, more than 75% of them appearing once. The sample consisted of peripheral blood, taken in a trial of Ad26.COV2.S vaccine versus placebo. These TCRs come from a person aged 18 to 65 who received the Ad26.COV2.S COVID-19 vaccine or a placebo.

CDR3 residues: CASSPVGDTQYF. Here the CDR3 DNA reads TGCGCCAGCAGCCCGGTAGGAGATACGCAGTATTTT. The rearrangement uses TRBV5-1 and TRBJ2-3; D unresolved. Trimming shortened V by 4 bases and J by 5 bases, and 8 bases separated the two germline ends. This CDR3 has 12 amino acids. CDR1 SGHRS and CDR2 YFSETQ come from the germline V gene.

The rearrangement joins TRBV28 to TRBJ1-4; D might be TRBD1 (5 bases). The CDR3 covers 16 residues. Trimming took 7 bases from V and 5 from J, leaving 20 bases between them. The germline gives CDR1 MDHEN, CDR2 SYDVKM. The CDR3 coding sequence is TGTGCCAGCAACCAGGGAGTGGGGATCCCCAATGAAAAACTGTTTTTT. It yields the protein CASNQGVGIPNEKLFF. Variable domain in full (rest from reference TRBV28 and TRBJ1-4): DVKVTQSSRYLVKRTGEKVFLECVQDMDHENMFWYRQDPGLGLRLIYFSYDVKMKEKGDIPEGYSVSREKKERFSLILESASTNQTSMYLCASNQGVGIPNEKLFFGSGTQLSVL.

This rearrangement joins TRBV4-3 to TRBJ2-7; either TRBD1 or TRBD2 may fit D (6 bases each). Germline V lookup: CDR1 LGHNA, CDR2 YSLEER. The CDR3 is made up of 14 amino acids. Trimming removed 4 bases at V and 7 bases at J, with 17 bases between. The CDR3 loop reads CASSLSWGAREQYF. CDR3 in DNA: TGCGCCAGCAGCCTAAGCTGGGGGGCGCGGGAGCAGTACTTC.

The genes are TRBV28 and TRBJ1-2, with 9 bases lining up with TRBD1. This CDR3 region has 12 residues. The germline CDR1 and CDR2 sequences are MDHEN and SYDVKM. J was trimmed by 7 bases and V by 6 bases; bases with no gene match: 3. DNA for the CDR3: TGTGCCAGCAGGCCGACAGGGGGTGGCTACACCTTC. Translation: CASRPTGGGYTF.

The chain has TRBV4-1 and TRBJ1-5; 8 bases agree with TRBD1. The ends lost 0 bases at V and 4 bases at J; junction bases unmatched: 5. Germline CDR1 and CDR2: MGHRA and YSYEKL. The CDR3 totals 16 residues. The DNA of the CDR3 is TGCGCCAGCAGCCAAGATCTCCGACAGGGGAATCAGCCCCAGCATTTT. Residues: CASSQDLRQGNQPQHF.

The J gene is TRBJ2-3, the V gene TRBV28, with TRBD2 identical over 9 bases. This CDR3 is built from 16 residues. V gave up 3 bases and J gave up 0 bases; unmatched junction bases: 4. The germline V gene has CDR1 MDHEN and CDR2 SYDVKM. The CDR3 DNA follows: TGTGCCAGCAGTTTCCAAGCGGGGGGTAGCACAGATACGCAGTATTTT. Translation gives CASSFQAGGSTDTQYF.

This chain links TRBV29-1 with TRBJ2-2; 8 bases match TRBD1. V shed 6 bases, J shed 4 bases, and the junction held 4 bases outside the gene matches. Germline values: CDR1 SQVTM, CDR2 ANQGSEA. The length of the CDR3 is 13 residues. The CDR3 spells CSVGQGVTGELFF. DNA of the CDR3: TGCAGCGTAGGACAGGGAGTCACCGGGGAGCTGTTTTTT.

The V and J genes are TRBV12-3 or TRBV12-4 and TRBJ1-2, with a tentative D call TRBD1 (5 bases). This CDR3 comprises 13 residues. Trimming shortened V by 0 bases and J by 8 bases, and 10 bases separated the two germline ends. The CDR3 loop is CASSLAAGKGYTF. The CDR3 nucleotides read TGTGCCAGCAGTTTAGCGGCAGGGAAAGGCTACACCTTC.